This T cell receptor (beta chain) was captured by sequencing in a study of blood T cell repertoires in COVID-19. Overall study: Both acute and convalescent COVID-19 samples were obtained from the United States, Italy and Spain. Sources were T cells, B-cell-depleted T cells, or PBMCs; the material itself was cDNA or gDNA.

Authors' data handling: Amplification with reference gene primers provided the estimates of nucleated cell counts. Generated by immunoSEQ multiplex PCR, the TCRdb table keeps only in-frame clones and is missing some. The V and J calls and clone size were taken over from that table, and D and trimming were inferred from the DNA. In the table there are some 48,000 clones, around 84% of which are singletons. The sample was peripheral blood. The sequence was collected from a human donor in a cohort sampled during active COVID-19.

This chain's CDR3 is CASSQDGTANEKLFF. The CDR3, as DNA: TGCGCCAGCAGCCAAGATGGGACAGCGAATGAAAAACTGTTTTTT. The chain combines TRBV4-1 with TRBJ1-4; 7 bases agree with TRBD1. This CDR3 spans 15 amino acids. The V segment lost 0 bases and the J segment 5 bases; nucleotides outside the gene matches: 3. Germline CDR1 is MGHRA and CDR2 is YSYEKL.